The 3 T cell receptor beta chains below all came from one sample that was sequenced in a study of blood T cell repertoires in COVID-19. This table comes from immunoSEQ multiplex PCR, and its TCRdb copy is limited to in-frame clones, with some not included. The table has about 81,000 clones, around 92% seen once. The sequencing sample was made of peripheral blood. The receptors were gathered from a woman aged 45-65 years in a cohort sampled during active COVID-19.

The CDR3 nucleotides are TGTGCTAGTGGTCCCCAGGGGGGACAGGGGTACACAGATACGCAGTATTTT. Encoded protein: CASGPQGGQGYTDTQYF. This chain connects TRBV12-5 to TRBJ2-3; 10 nucleotides agree with TRBD1. V was pared by 5 bases and J by 2 bases, with 10 bases of the junction left unmatched. CDR3 size: 17 residues. Germline loops: CDR1 LGHNT, CDR2 FRNRAP.

A single count supports this clone. The chain couples TRBV4-1 to TRBJ1-1; D might be TRBD1 (5 bases). Germline V lookup: CDR1 MGHRA, CDR2 YSYEKL. The CDR3 sequence is 15 residues long. V was clipped by 4 bases and J by 0 bases, with 12 bases between them. CDR3 bases: TGCGCCAGCAGCCCTCAGGGCGGAATGAACACTGAAGCTTTCTTT. It codes for CASSPQGGMNTEAFF.

The chain is built from TRBV10-3 and TRBJ2-7; 8 bases line up with TRBD1. Germline-derived CDR1 and CDR2 are ENHRY and SYGVKD. V trimming: 3 bases; J trimming: 3 bases; junction bases outside the gene matches: 1. CDR3 length: 13 residues. CDR3 DNA sequence: TGTGCCATCAGTGATACAGGGGGCTACGAGCAGTACTTC. It is translated as CAISDTGGYEQYF.